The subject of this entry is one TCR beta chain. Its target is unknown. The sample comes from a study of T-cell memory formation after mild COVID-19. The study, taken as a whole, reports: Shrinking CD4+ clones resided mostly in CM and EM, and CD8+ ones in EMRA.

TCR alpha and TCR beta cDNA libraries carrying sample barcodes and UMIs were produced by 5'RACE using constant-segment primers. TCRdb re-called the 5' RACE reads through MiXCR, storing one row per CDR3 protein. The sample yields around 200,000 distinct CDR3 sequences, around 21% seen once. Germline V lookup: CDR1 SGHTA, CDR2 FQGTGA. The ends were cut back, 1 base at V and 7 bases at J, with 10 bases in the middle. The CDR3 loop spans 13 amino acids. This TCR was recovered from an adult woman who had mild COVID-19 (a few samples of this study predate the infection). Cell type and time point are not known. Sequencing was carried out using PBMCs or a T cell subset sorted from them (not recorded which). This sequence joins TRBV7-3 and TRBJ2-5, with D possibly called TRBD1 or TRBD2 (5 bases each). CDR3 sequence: CASSLNQGATQYF. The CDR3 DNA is TGTGCCAGCAGCTTAAACCAGGGAGCGACCCAGTACTTC.